The 25 T cell receptor beta chains presented below share a single source sample, sequenced in a study of blood T cell repertoires in COVID-19. The data were produced by immunoSEQ multiplex PCR, yet TCRdb's version contains in-frame clones alone and is incomplete. The table includes almost 55,000 clones, less than 85% detected once. The source material was peripheral blood. All receptors derive from a human donor in a cohort sampled during active COVID-19.

This chain links TRBV5-1 with TRBJ2-1, with D perhaps TRBD1 (5 bases). Germline CDR1 is SGHRS and CDR2 is YFSETQ. The CDR3 spans 12 residues. V shed 4 bases and J shed 9 bases, with 11 bases lying between them. CDR3 residues: CASSITGPEQFF. CDR3 sequence (DNA): TGCGCCAGCAGCATCACAGGCCCTGAGCAGTTCTTC. Looking up the rest from reference TRBV5-1 and TRBJ2-1 gives the full variable domain: KAGVTQTPRYLIKTRGQQVTLSCSPISGHRSVSWYQQTPGQGLQFLFEYFSETQRNKGNFPGRFSGRQFSNSRSEMNVSTLELGDSALYLCASSITGPEQFFGPGTRLTVL.

CDR3 protein: CASSENQGAGQPQHF. The CDR3 coding sequence is TGTGCCAGCAGTGAAAACCAGGGGGCGGGTCAGCCCCAGCATTTT. This chain uses TRBV2 with TRBJ1-5; 8 bases align to TRBD1. The CDR3 spans 15 residues. Trimming cost V 2 bases and J 6 bases; bases outside gene matches: 6. Germline loops: CDR1 SNHLY, CDR2 FYNNEI.

This CDR3 reads CASSRTGQNQPQHF. The CDR3 bases are TGTGCCAGCAGCAGGACAGGGCAGAACCAGCCCCAGCATTTT. The chain combines TRBV9 with TRBJ1-5, with 8 bases fitting TRBD1. The V segment lost 4 bases and the J segment 7 bases; nucleotides outside the gene matches: 7. CDR3 length: 14 residues. CDR1 and CDR2 (germline): SGDLS, YYNGEE.

This CDR3 is CASTSNGLPGELFF. In DNA form, the CDR3 reads TGTGCCAGCACCAGCAACGGACTCCCAGGGGAGCTGTTTTTT. The chain is built from TRBV7-3 and TRBJ2-2; tentatively, D is TRBD2 (5 bases). The V gene's germline CDR1 is SGHTA and CDR2 FQGTGA. CDR3 length: 14 residues. Deletions cut 7 bases from V and 8 bases from J, with 17 bases between.

The chain employs TRBV7-2 and TRBJ1-3; D is perhaps TRBD1 (5 bases). The V end lost 5 bases, the J end lost 4 bases, and 18 bases lay between the germline ends. The CDR3 has 16 residues. Germline values: CDR1 SGHTA, CDR2 FQGNSA. This CDR3 is CASSLLGGPAGNTIYF. Here the CDR3 DNA reads TGTGCCAGCAGCCTACTGGGGGGACCGGCGGGAAACACCATATATTTT.

The J gene is TRBJ1-5, the V gene TRBV2, with a possible D match to TRBD1 (5 bases). CDR3 size: 14 residues. CDR1 is SNHLY and CDR2 is FYNNEI in the germline V gene. The V gene lost 4 bases and the J gene lost 2 bases, with 9 bases spanning the gap. The CDR3 region has the DNA TGTGCCAGCAGTGCAGGGTTGGGCAATCAGCCCCAGCATTTT. Its translation is CASSAGLGNQPQHF.

The V gene is TRBV20-1, the J gene TRBJ2-7; tentative D call: TRBD2 (5 bases). Germline CDR1 DFQATT, CDR2 SNEGSKA (reference sequence). V was shortened by 7 bases and J by 1 base, with 8 bases between the two germline ends. The CDR3 spans 11 residues. CDR3 residues: CSVRTSYEQYF. The CDR3 nucleotides read TGCAGTGTGAGGACTTCCTACGAGCAGTACTTC.

The chain employs TRBV6-1 and TRBJ2-7; D unclear. CDR3 length: 15 residues. The V gene lost 1 base and the J gene lost 3 bases, with 13 bases spanning the gap. Germline V gene lookup returns CDR1 MNHNS and CDR2 SASEGT. The CDR3 reads CASSEGWLPDYEQYF. CDR3 bases: TGTGCCAGCAGTGAAGGGTGGCTCCCCGACTACGAGCAGTACTTC.

The chain is built from TRBV28 and TRBJ2-7, with D maybe TRBD1 (6 bases). The CDR3 extends over 13 amino acids. Germline loops: CDR1 MDHEN, CDR2 SYDVKM. The V gene lost 7 bases and the J gene lost 7 bases, with 17 bases spanning the gap. CDR3 sequence (DNA): TGTGCCAGCAAGGTGGGGGCGCTTTGGGAGCAGTACTTC. As protein: CASKVGALWEQYF.

The chain carries TRBV5-4 and TRBJ2-5; tentative D call: TRBD2 (5 bases). Germline CDR1 and CDR2: SGHNT and YYREEE (reference sequence). V was shortened by 0 bases and J by 7 bases, with 19 bases between the two germline ends. The CDR3 is 16 amino acids. The DNA of the CDR3 is TGTGCCAGCAGCTTGGGAACGAGCGGTTCGTGGTCGACCCAGTACTTC. The encoded protein is CASSLGTSGSWSTQYF.

V is TRBV28 and J is TRBJ2-5, with 11 nucleotides matching TRBD2. Germline assignment: CDR1 MDHEN and CDR2 SYDVKM. Losses at the gene ends were 6 bases for V and 3 bases for J; bases not matched to a gene: 3. The CDR3 runs 14 residues. CDR3 sequence (DNA): TGTGCCAGCAGGAGTAGCGGGGGGGAAGAGACCCAGTACTTC. It yields the protein CASRSSGGEETQYF.

This sequence joins TRBV12-5 and TRBJ2-7, with 7 bases fitting TRBD1. The CDR3 covers 12 residues. Germline values: CDR1 LGHNT, CDR2 FRNRAP. The CDR3 sequence: CACQGETYEQYF. The CDR3 DNA follows: TGTGCATGCCAGGGGGAAACCTACGAGCAGTACTTC.

This chain uses TRBV6-1 with TRBJ2-7, with D unclear. This CDR3 has 15 amino acids. The V end lost 1 base, the J end lost 0 bases, and 10 bases lay between the germline ends. The germline gives CDR1 MNHNS, CDR2 SASEGT. CDR3 nucleotide sequence: TGTGCCAGCAGTGAAGTCTCTGGCAACTCCTACGAGCAGTACTTC. It is translated as CASSEVSGNSYEQYF.

V usage is TRBV6-5 and J usage is TRBJ1-4; D remains unclear. The CDR3 length is 14 residues. Germline V gene sequence: CDR1 MNHEY, CDR2 SVGAGI. Trimming took 7 bases from V and 4 from J, leaving 13 bases between them. The CDR3 is CASKRGGGNEKLFF. The CDR3, as DNA: TGTGCCAGCAAACGGGGAGGTGGTAATGAAAAACTGTTTTTT.

The V gene is TRBV7-2, the J gene TRBJ1-1; 7 nucleotides line up with TRBD1. Germline V gene sequence: CDR1 SGHTA, CDR2 FQGNSA. The CDR3 loop spans 13 amino acids. V was clipped by 6 bases and J by 11 bases; unmatched bases: 12. Here the CDR3 reads CASSSEGAKSAFF. The CDR3 DNA follows: TGTGCCAGCAGTTCCGAGGGGGCCAAGAGCGCTTTCTTT.

The chain uses TRBV5-1 and TRBJ1-5, with TRBD1 matching over 7 bases. Germline V gene sequence: CDR1 SGHRS, CDR2 YFSETQ. The CDR3 sequence is 13 residues long. V gave up 2 bases and J gave up 7 bases; unmatched junction bases: 3. The CDR3 sequence is CASSFTGEQPQHF. The CDR3 coding sequence is TGCGCCAGCAGCTTTACAGGGGAGCAGCCCCAGCATTTT.

The chain couples TRBV5-4 to TRBJ2-5, with 8 bases identical to TRBD2. The V segment lost 0 bases and the J segment 2 bases; nucleotides outside the gene matches: 6. Germline V CDR1 and CDR2: SGHNT, YYREEE (reference sequence). This CDR3 comprises 16 residues. DNA of the CDR3: TGTGCCAGCAGCTTGGGGCCGGGGGGGCCTCAAGAGACCCAGTACTTC. Translation gives CASSLGPGGPQETQYF.

This chain links TRBV4-2 with TRBJ1-6; the D gene is possibly TRBD1 (5 bases). This CDR3 region has 14 residues. The V gene lost 8 bases and the J gene lost 4 bases, with 12 bases spanning the gap. The germline V gene has CDR1 LGHNA and CDR2 YNFKEQ. CDR3 coding DNA: TGTGCCAGCCAGCCCACAGGTTATAATTCACCCCTCCACTTT. Translating it yields CASQPTGYNSPLHF.

Written as DNA, the CDR3 is TGCGCCAGCACTCCCGGGACAGGGTCGGTGCACTATGGCTACACCTTC. Translated: CASTPGTGSVHYGYTF. This chain joins TRBV5-1 and TRBJ1-2; 9 positions agree with TRBD1. This CDR3 is built from 16 residues. Trimming cost V 6 bases and J 3 bases; bases outside gene matches: 12. Germline V CDR1 and CDR2: SGHRS, YFSETQ.

J is TRBJ2-3 and V is TRBV6-4, with 9 bases lining up with TRBD1. This CDR3 comprises 13 residues. The J segment lost 4 bases and the V segment lost 6 bases, leaving 2 bases of the junction unmatched. CDR1 is MRHNA, CDR2 SNTAGT, per germline. Written as DNA, the CDR3 is TGTGCCAGCAGCCGACAGGGGGCAGATACGCAGTATTTT. Encoded protein: CASSRQGADTQYF.

This clone is medium-sized (0.01 to 0.1%) in the sample. The genes are TRBV6-5 and TRBJ1-2; a possible D gene is TRBD2 (5 bases). The J call may be mistaken, given a closer DNA end match to TRBJ2-1. Per germline, CDR1 MNHEY and CDR2 SVGAGI. The CDR3 length is 12 residues. CDR3: CASSSGWENQFF. As DNA, the CDR3 is TGTGCCAGCAGTTCGGGGTGGGAGAATCAGTTCTTC.

The genes are TRBV7-2 and TRBJ1-6, with 8 nucleotides matching TRBD1. This CDR3 region has 15 residues. The V and J ends lost 1 base and 10 bases, in that order; junction bases with no gene match: 6. Germline V gene sequence: CDR1 SGHTA, CDR2 FQGNSA. In DNA, the CDR3 is TGTGCCAGCAGCTTAGGAGGACAGGGTCGATCACCCCTCCACTTT. This gives the protein CASSLGGQGRSPLHF.

V usage is TRBV9 and J usage is TRBJ2-1; D is undetermined. Per germline, CDR1 SGDLS and CDR2 YYNGEE. The CDR3 spans 12 residues. V shed 3 bases and J shed 10 bases, with 11 bases lying between them. The CDR3 loop is CASSAGAGEQFF. As DNA, the CDR3 is TGTGCCAGCAGCGCCGGCGCAGGAGAGCAGTTCTTC.

The chain is built from TRBV3-1 (or the pseudogene TRBV3-2) and TRBJ1-6, with D unresolved. The CDR3 loop spans 16 amino acids. Per the germline V gene, CDR1 is LGHDT and CDR2 is YNNKEL (reference sequence). V lost 1 base and J 10 bases, leaving 17 bases between the germline ends. The DNA of the CDR3 is TGTGCCAGCAGCCAAGCGCCTTCTAGAGGCTGGTCACCCCTCCACTTT. The encoded protein is CASSQAPSRGWSPLHF.

This chain connects TRBV7-9 to TRBJ2-3; TRBD2 might be the D (5 bases). V shed 8 bases and J shed 0 bases, with 15 bases lying between them. The CDR3 loop spans 15 amino acids. Per germline, CDR1 SEHNR and CDR2 FQNEAQ (reference sequence). CDR3 in amino acids: CASGPAGVSTDTQYF. CDR3 in DNA: TGTGCCAGCGGCCCCGCCGGGGTTAGCACAGATACGCAGTATTTT.